These T cell receptor beta chains were read from a single sample in a study of beta chain features in type 1 diabetes. Here immunoSEQ multiplex PCR was the method, and the copy in TCRdb shows in-frame clones only, minus some. The sample lists 200,000 to 250,000 clones, 25% to 30% seen once, with more than 3% in the top ten. Material for sequencing was central memory CD4+ T cells from blood. The source is a young man in good health. Each CDR3 is given with its conserved first and last residue. Fields, in order: clone size, V gene, CDR3 protein. A clone size is listed for some rows: how often the clone was seen (once, few, many), or a class if it is expanded.

.,TRBV29-1,CSVSSRGSTDTQYF
few,TRBV30,CAWSELAGSETQYF
few,TRBV18,CASSSDRLGYTF
.,TRBV5-6,CASSLVGKTEAFF
few,TRBV7-9,CASSLYDMNTEAFF
.,TRBV30,CAWSVLSGKQYF
few,TRBV11-2,CASSLDGVKNSPLHF
many,TRBV18,CASSPASGGLETQYF
.,TRBV5-1,CASSLVGIMEEQYF
.,TRBV6-1,CASRQGLNEQFF
few,TRBV30,CAWSVRQGGNTEAFF
.,TRBV5-1,CASSSAGSTGELFF
few,TRBV7-2,CASSRLASINEQFF
.,TRBV6-5,CASSPGQTTQYF
few,TRBV28,CASRVAWGGPGEQYF
many,TRBV4-3,CASSPAASYNEQFF
.,TRBV5-1,CASSTTGTSGDTQYF
.,TRBV5-1,CASSLGGTVETQYF
few,TRBV28,CASSLGQTEAFF
.,TRBV6-6,CASIQGTGGKHTQYF
.,TRBV15,CATSREVWEMGYEQFF
few,TRBV4-3,CASSQDGLANTGELFF
.,TRBV9,CASSVVAFDEQFF
few,TRBV5-1,CASSPGTSRETQYF
.,TRBV7-2,CASSLAETGGQNEQYF
few,TRBV7-2,CASSLGHINQPQHF
.,TRBV30,CAWSGGSGLNYNEQFF
.,TRBV2,CASSLSSTGELFF
few,TRBV10-3,CAERERNNSPLHF
few,TRBV29-1,CSTSLGTHTEAFF
.,TRBV11-2,CASSNTRLGPQETQYF
.,TRBV28,CASAKVGETGELLF
.,TRBV5-1,CASSSGLQISYEQYF
.,TRBV18,CASSTDPNGGITDTQYF
once,TRBV13,CASSPGQGTTDTQYF
.,TRBV30,CAWISRQGANYNEQFF
.,TRBV5-1,CASSLGLAGNNEQFF
few,TRBV15,CATSRDRGGVGEQFF
once,TRBV18,CASSPTGETYEQYF
.,TRBV7-2,CASSFRPGEQFF
.,TRBV4-3,CASSQDWFEAAFF
.,TRBV25-1,CASSGRDSGYTF
.,TRBV5-1,CASSLGADRHEVEQFF
few,TRBV6-5,CASSLQSLGTEAFF
.,TRBV9,CASSVYGGLETQYF
.,TRBV29-1,CSDLRYGYTF
few,TRBV30,CAWSDNRGGSYNEQFF
few,TRBV30,CASSSAGGLAEQFF
.,TRBV6-5,CASSQGSEQFF
once,TRBV13,CASSPSRTGSTDTQYF
.,TRBV7-2,CASSFRRYQETQYF
.,TRBV30,CAWSGQLVNTEAFF
.,TRBV7-2,CASSLGGSRYNEQFF
.,TRBV18,CASSPRTGGADTGELFF